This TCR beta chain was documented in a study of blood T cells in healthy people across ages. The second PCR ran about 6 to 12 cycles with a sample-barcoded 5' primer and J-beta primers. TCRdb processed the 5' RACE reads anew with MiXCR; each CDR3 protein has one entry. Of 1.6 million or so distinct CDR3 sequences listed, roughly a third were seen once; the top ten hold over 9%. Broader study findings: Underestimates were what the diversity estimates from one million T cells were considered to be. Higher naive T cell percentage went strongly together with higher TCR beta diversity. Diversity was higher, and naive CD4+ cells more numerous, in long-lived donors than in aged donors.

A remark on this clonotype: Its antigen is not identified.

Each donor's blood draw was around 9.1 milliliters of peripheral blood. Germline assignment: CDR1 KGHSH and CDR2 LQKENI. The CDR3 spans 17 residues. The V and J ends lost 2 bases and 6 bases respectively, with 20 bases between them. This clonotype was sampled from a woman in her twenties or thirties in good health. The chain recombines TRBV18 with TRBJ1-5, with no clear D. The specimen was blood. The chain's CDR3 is CASSPGSTGSGSQPQHF. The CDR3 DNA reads TGTGCCAGCTCACCAGGATCGACGGGCTCGGGTAGTCAGCCCCAGCATTTT.